This TCR beta chain emerged from a study of blood T cell repertoires in COVID-19. Produced via immunoSEQ multiplex PCR; TCRdb's table is partial and in-frame only. The data contain around 300,000 clones, 85% of them seen just once; the ten biggest clones take up around 2.5%. Assignments of participants to cohorts depended upon their own reported clinical history. The recovered donors of Cohort 3 showed two negative PCRs, clearance, or symptom resolution. This TCR came from a woman aged 45 to 65 who had recovered from COVID-19. The sequenced sample was PBMCs or T cells enriched from blood (not recorded which).

The CDR3 DNA follows: TGTGCCAGCAGCGTAGTGGTAGCGGGGGGAACAGATACGCAGTATTTT. Its protein product is CASSVVVAGGTDTQYF. This chain uses TRBV9 with TRBJ2-3; 10 bases are shared with TRBD2. The CDR3 is made up of 16 amino acids. The V gene's germline CDR1 is SGDLS and CDR2 YYNGEE. Germline trimming cut 0 bases from V and 3 bases from J; bases unmatched to any gene: 4.